Each of the 27 T cell receptor beta chains below was sequenced from the same sample in a study of shared clonotypes between healthy human individuals. Naive CD8 cells were CD45RO-negative, positively selected for CCR7, excluding terminally differentiated effector memory CD45RA+ cells. Clones were read by immunoSEQ multiplex PCR, and TCRdb kept only the in-frame ones, dropping some. Of some 630,000 clones listed, 90% to 97% are singletons. Input material: naive CD8+ T cells sorted from blood. These receptors came from a woman aged 25 to 39 in good health.

The chain joins TRBV28 to TRBJ2-7; TRBD1 agrees at 9 bases. The CDR3 is 15 residues long. The trim removed 8 bases at V and 5 bases at J, leaving 13 bases unmatched. In germline, CDR1 is MDHEN, CDR2 SYDVKM. For the CDR3, the DNA is TGTGCCAGCGGGTTTTACAGGGGGCATATCAACGAGCAGTACTTC. Protein sequence: CASGFYRGHINEQYF. Full variable domain (remainder filled in from reference TRBV28 and TRBJ2-7): DVKVTQSSRYLVKRTGEKVFLECVQDMDHENMFWYRQDPGLGLRLIYFSYDVKMKEKGDIPEGYSVSREKKERFSLILESASTNQTSMYLCASGFYRGHINEQYFGPGTRLTVT.

The gene calls are TRBV4-1 and TRBJ2-5; perhaps TRBD1 as D (5 bases). Near its end, the DNA agrees better with TRBJ2-7, so the J call may be wrong. This CDR3 is 14 amino acids long. CDR1 is MGHRA, CDR2 YSYEKL, per germline. CDR3 sequence reads: CASSQDRDGGEQYF. DNA of the CDR3: TGCGCCAGCAGCCAAGACAGGGATGGTGGCGAGCAGTACTTC.

The gene calls are TRBV13 and TRBJ1-2, with 8 bases aligning to TRBD1. Germline V gene sequence: CDR1 PRHDT, CDR2 FYEKMQ (reference sequence). The CDR3 runs 15 residues. V shed 5 bases and J 1 base; nucleotides not matched to a gene: 6. As DNA, the CDR3 is TGTGCCAGCAGCCAGGACAGGGACCTTAACTATGGCTACACCTTC. Its protein product is CASSQDRDLNYGYTF.

The gene calls are TRBV4-1 and TRBJ2-7; D perhaps matches TRBD1 (6 bases). V gave up 2 bases and J gave up 2 bases, with 7 bases separating them. The germline V gene has CDR1 MGHRA and CDR2 YSYEKL. CDR3 length: 13 residues. CDR3 loop: CASSQTGPYEQYF. CDR3 nucleotide sequence: TGCGCCAGCAGCCAAACAGGGCCCTACGAGCAGTACTTC.

This chain links TRBV4-1 with TRBJ1-5, with a possible D match to TRBD1 (6 bases). The germline V gene has CDR1 MGHRA and CDR2 YSYEKL. There are 17 residues in the CDR3. Trimming left V 0 bases short and J 8 bases short, with 20 bases between. In DNA, the CDR3 is TGCGCCAGCAGCCAAGAACCGTGGACAGCTCCGCCCGAGCCCCAGCATTTT. Encoded protein: CASSQEPWTAPPEPQHF.

The rearrangement uses TRBV19 and TRBJ2-7; 13 positions match TRBD2. CDR1 and CDR2 from the germline V gene are LNHDA and SQIVND (reference sequence). J lost 5 bases, V lost 8 bases, and 12 bases had no gene match. This CDR3 is 16 amino acids long. The CDR3 DNA is TGTGCCAGTGGAGGGGCGACTAGCGGGAGGCTAGACGAGCAGTACTTC. It yields the protein CASGGATSGRLDEQYF.

The rearrangement uses TRBV5-1 and TRBJ1-1; D gene uncertain. Germline V gene sequence: CDR1 SGHRS, CDR2 YFSETQ. V was trimmed by 4 bases and J by 5 bases, leaving 12 bases between them. The CDR3 runs 13 residues. As DNA, the CDR3 is TGCGCCAGCAGCGCCGGACGGGGTACTGAAGCTTTCTTT. Protein: CASSAGRGTEAFF.

The V gene is TRBV18, the J gene TRBJ2-1, with 7 positions matching TRBD2. CDR3 length: 16 residues. The V segment lost 2 bases and the J segment 3 bases; nucleotides outside the gene matches: 7. Germline V CDR1 and CDR2: KGHSH, LQKENI. The CDR3 region has the DNA TGTGCCAGCTCACCATCCGGCGGGAGCGACTACAATGAGCAGTTCTTC. This gives the protein CASSPSGGSDYNEQFF.

V and J are TRBV5-4 and TRBJ2-7, with 7 bases aligning to TRBD2. Germline-derived CDR1 and CDR2 are SGHNT and YYREEE (reference sequence). The J segment lost 5 bases and the V segment lost 1 base, leaving 12 bases of the junction unmatched. The CDR3 runs to 16 residues. Written as DNA, the CDR3 is TGTGCCAGCAGCTTGACCGGGATACGGGGAGGGCACGAGCAGTACTTC. This gives the protein CASSLTGIRGGHEQYF. The full variable domain, in which reference TRBV5-4 and TRBJ2-7 provide the parts outside the CDR3, is ETGVTQSPTHLIKTRGQQVTLRCSSQSGHNTVSWYQQALGQGPQFIFQYYREEENGRGNFPPRFSGLQFPNYSSELNVNALELDDSALYLCASSLTGIRGGHEQYFGPGTRLTVT.

The V gene is TRBV27, the J gene TRBJ1-2, with 10 bases aligning to TRBD1. The trim removed 2 bases at V and 4 bases at J, leaving 10 bases unmatched. The CDR3 sequence is 17 residues long. Germline V gene data show CDR1 as MNHEY and CDR2 as SMNVEV (reference sequence). The CDR3 sequence: CASSLGSGTGERYGYTF. The CDR3 coding sequence is TGTGCCAGCAGTTTAGGGTCCGGGACAGGGGAGCGCTATGGCTACACCTTC.

This rearrangement joins TRBV30 to TRBJ1-1; D ambiguous. Trimming left V 5 bases short and J 1 base short, with 17 bases between. The CDR3 length is 15 residues. The germline CDR1 and CDR2 sequences are GTSNPN and SVGIG (reference sequence). The CDR3 region has the DNA TGTGCCTGGGACCTGTATGGGTACGGGAACACTGAAGCTTTCTTT. Protein sequence: CAWDLYGYGNTEAFF. Based on the CDR3 plus reference TRBV30 and TRBJ1-1, the full variable domain is SQTIHQWPATLVQPVGSPLSLECTVEGTSNPNLYWYRQAAGRGLQLLFYSVGIGQISSEVPQNLSASRPQDRQFILSSKKLLLSDSGFYLCAWDLYGYGNTEAFFGQGTRLTVV.

The genes are TRBV15 and TRBJ2-2; 7 nucleotides match TRBD2. Germline CDR1 reads LNHNV; CDR2 reads YYDKDF (reference sequence). The CDR3 runs 19 residues. V gave up 3 bases and J gave up 7 bases; unmatched junction bases: 20. The CDR3 spells CATSRAPFWGEGLGGELFF. In nucleotides, the CDR3 is TGTGCCACCAGCAGGGCCCCTTTTTGGGGGGAGGGCCTTGGCGGGGAGCTGTTTTTT.

The gene calls are TRBV11-2 and TRBJ2-7; D is possibly TRBD1 (8 bases). The CDR3 covers 15 residues. Germline lookup yields CDR1 SGHAT and CDR2 FQNNGV. The ends were cut back, 7 bases at V and 3 bases at J, with 19 bases in the middle. CDR3 DNA: TGTGCCAGCATCACATCAGGGGGCGGGAGCTACGAGCAGTACTTC. Translating gives CASITSGGGSYEQYF.

The chain employs TRBV7-9 and TRBJ2-5; 7 bases agree with TRBD2. Losses at the gene ends were 1 base for V and 4 bases for J; bases not matched to a gene: 9. CDR3 length equals 16 residues. Germline V gene lookup returns CDR1 SEHNR and CDR2 FQNEAQ (reference sequence). The DNA of the CDR3 is TGTGCCAGCAGCTTAGGAGTCGCGGGAGACAGAGAGACCCAGTACTTC. This codes for CASSLGVAGDRETQYF. Together with reference TRBV7-9 and TRBJ2-5, the CDR3 gives the full variable domain: DTGVSQNPRHKITKRGQNVTFRCDPISEHNRLYWYRQTLGQGPEFLTYFQNEAQLEKSRLLSDRFSAERPKGSFSTLEIQRTEQGDSAMYLCASSLGVAGDRETQYFGPGTRLLVL.

The chain carries TRBV7-9 and TRBJ1-2; tentative D call: TRBD1 (5 bases). The germline V and J ends were trimmed by 1 base and 2 bases, with 8 bases remaining between them. The CDR3 contains 14 residues. Looked up from germline, CDR1 is SEHNR and CDR2 is FQNEAQ (reference sequence). The CDR3 sequence: CASSLVQANYGYTF. DNA of the CDR3: TGTGCCAGCAGCTTAGTACAGGCAAACTATGGCTACACCTTC.

The genes are TRBV7-6 and TRBJ2-1; possible D gene TRBD1, 5 bases. Germline V gene data show CDR1 as SGHVS and CDR2 as FNYEAQ. Between the trimmed V and J ends, which lost 4 bases and 6 bases, there was a span of 10 bases. The CDR3 covers 13 residues. The CDR3: CASSYHRSNEQFF. The CDR3, as DNA: TGTGCCAGCAGCTACCACAGGTCCAATGAGCAGTTCTTC.

The chain carries TRBV15 and TRBJ2-3; D is unresolved. Trimming left V 6 bases short and J 2 bases short, with 3 bases between. This CDR3 has 11 residues. Per germline, CDR1 LNHNV and CDR2 YYDKDF (reference sequence). CDR3 in amino acids: CATSFTDTQYF. As DNA, the CDR3 is TGTGCCACCAGTTTCACAGATACGCAGTATTTT.

The chain is built from TRBV19 and TRBJ2-2, with TRBD2 matching 7 bases. Per the germline V gene, CDR1 is LNHDA and CDR2 is SQIVND (reference sequence). With 7 bases clipped from V and 4 bases from J, the junction kept 9 bases outside the gene matches. The CDR3 runs to 15 residues. CDR3 sequence: CASMLVGGVTGELFF. Here the CDR3 DNA reads TGTGCCAGTATGTTAGTGGGAGGGGTCACCGGGGAGCTGTTTTTT.

The CDR3 DNA reads as TGTGCCAGCAGCTCGGGACTAGCCGTAATTAGCTCCTACAATGAGCAGTTCTTC. Its translation: CASSSGLAVISSYNEQFF. The chain recombines TRBV7-2 with TRBJ2-1, with TRBD2 matching over 9 bases. The V gene's germline CDR1 is SGHTA and CDR2 FQGNSA. Unmatched junction bases numbered 10, after V lost 4 bases and J lost 0 bases. The CDR3 is 18 residues long.

V usage is TRBV28 and J usage is TRBJ1-6, with D possibly being TRBD1 (5 bases). There are 13 residues in the CDR3. Deletions cut 1 base from V and 10 bases from J, with 8 bases between. Germline-derived CDR1 and CDR2 are MDHEN and SYDVKM. CDR3 coding DNA: TGTGCCAGCAGTTTATATCGGGGGTCACCCCTCCACTTT. Translation: CASSLYRGSPLHF.

The table lists this clone with a count of one. V is TRBV19 and J is TRBJ1-4, with 7 positions matching TRBD1. Germline CDR1 LNHDA, CDR2 SQIVND (reference sequence). This CDR3 contains 16 residues. With V trimmed by 5 bases and J by 7 bases, 13 bases remained unmatched. The CDR3 region is CASSHRISTGTEKLFF. In DNA, the CDR3 is TGTGCCAGTAGTCACAGAATCTCGACAGGGACTGAAAAACTGTTTTTT.

A few counts support this clone. DNA of the CDR3: TGTGCCAGCAGCTTAGCGCCCTGGGACGGACTGAACACTGAAGCTTTCTTT. This gives the protein CASSLAPWDGLNTEAFF. The rearrangement links TRBV7-9 to TRBJ1-1; a weak D match, TRBD1 (5 bases). This CDR3 comprises 17 residues. The V gene's germline CDR1 is SEHNR and CDR2 FQNEAQ (reference sequence). The V end lost 0 bases, the J end lost 0 bases, and 14 bases lay between the germline ends. Full variable domain (missing parts from reference TRBV7-9 and TRBJ1-1): DTGVSQNPRHKITKRGQNVTFRCDPISEHNRLYWYRQTLGQGPEFLTYFQNEAQLEKSRLLSDRFSAERPKGSFSTLEIQRTEQGDSAMYLCASSLAPWDGLNTEAFFGQGTRLTVV.

The chain recombines TRBV5-1 with TRBJ2-2; D perhaps matches TRBD1 (5 bases). V dropped 3 bases and J dropped 5 bases, with 23 bases sitting between them. The CDR3 is 18 amino acids. The V gene's germline CDR1 is SGHRS and CDR2 YFSETQ. In DNA form, the CDR3 reads TGCGCCAGCAGCTCGCCTCAGGGAAGCGTAATGGATACCGGGGAGCTGTTTTTT. Protein product: CASSSPQGSVMDTGELFF.

The genes are TRBV7-9 and TRBJ2-7; no reliable D call. The ends were cut back, 5 bases at V and 0 bases at J, with 11 bases in the middle. This CDR3 is 14 amino acids long. CDR1 SEHNR and CDR2 FQNEAQ come from the germline V gene (reference sequence). The DNA of the CDR3 is TGTGCCAGCAGCCCCCGAGGACCCTCCTACGAGCAGTACTTC. Protein product: CASSPRGPSYEQYF.

This clone appeared once. The CDR3 loop is CASSTEYRGAPNEQFF. In DNA, the CDR3 is TGTGCCAGCAGCACCGAGTATCGGGGAGCTCCGAATGAGCAGTTCTTC. The chain has TRBV21-1 and TRBJ2-1; TRBD2, the table's D call, was not compared with the DNA. TRBV21-1 is marked as a pseudogene. The CDR3 is made up of 16 amino acids.

CDR3 coding DNA: TGCAGCGTTATGATCGCGGGACTAGCGGGGACAGAGCAGTTCTTC. Translating it yields CSVMIAGLAGTEQFF. V gene TRBV29-1 combines with J gene TRBJ2-1; 13 nucleotides line up with TRBD2. The J segment lost 10 bases and the V segment lost 5 bases, leaving 11 bases of the junction unmatched. This CDR3 contains 15 residues. Germline-derived CDR1 and CDR2 are SQVTM and ANQGSEA.

The V and J genes are TRBV5-1 and TRBJ2-7; 10 nucleotides agree with TRBD1. Trimming at V came to 4 bases and at J to 4 bases, leaving 11 bases not matched to a gene. Per germline, CDR1 SGHRS and CDR2 YFSETQ. The CDR3 covers 16 residues. CDR3 loop: CASSTEPGQGPYEQYF. CDR3 coding DNA: TGCGCCAGCAGCACTGAACCGGGACAGGGGCCATACGAGCAGTACTTC.